The clone carrying this T cell receptor (beta chain) was observed at least ten times. The antigen is undetermined. Amplified TCR beta CDR3 regions came from RNA transcripts. The HTBI primer set was used in a first-round RT-PCR of the TCR CDR3. TCRdb used MiXCR to reprocess the multiplex PCR reads, holding one entry per CDR3 protein. The data hold approximately 520,000 distinct CDR3 sequences, with 20% observed a single time. Germline CDR1 reads GTSNPN; CDR2 reads SVGIG (reference sequence). The V and J ends lost 5 bases and 6 bases respectively, with 10 bases between them. The CDR3 has 11 amino acids. This entry belongs to a study of T cells in Graves' hyperthyroidism and ophthalmopathy. Hyperthyroidism, newly diagnosed and lasting under 2 months, affected patients aged 18 to 65. The PBMCs had their origin in 10 ml of fresh peripheral blood. Study results and caveats: Model-based prediction identified ophthalmopathy a median around 6.5 months prior to its onset. Most expanded thyroid clonotypes above 0.001 recurred in blood.

V is TRBV30 and J is TRBJ1-2, with a possible D match to TRBD1 (5 bases). Sequencing was done on a sample of blood. This TCR came from a man between 18 and 35 years old with Graves' hyperthyroidism. The CDR3 region is CAWWAGNGYTF. The CDR3 bases are TGTGCCTGGTGGGCAGGGAATGGCTACACCTTC.